Following are 18 T cell receptor beta chains from one sample sequenced in a study of memory CD8 T cells in hepatitis C reinfection. The repertoire was sequenced with immunoSEQ multiplex PCR; TCRdb's copy has only in-frame clones and lacks some. The sample holds under 60,000 clones, roughly 90% seen once. Time point indicated: pre-reinfection, 55 to 20 weeks before reinfection detection. No in vitro expansion preceded TCR sequencing of the sorted cells. The specimen was naive CD8+ T cells sorted from blood. These receptors all come from a young man with hepatitis C virus infection.

This clone was recorded once. The chain combines TRBV27 with TRBJ1-1; 7 bases are a match to TRBD1. Germline trimming cut 5 bases from V and 5 bases from J; bases unmatched to any gene: 8. Germline CDR1 reads MNHEY; CDR2 reads SMNVEV (reference sequence). This CDR3 is 14 amino acids long. The DNA for the CDR3 is TGTGCCAGCAGTCTAGGGGGCGGGTGGACTGAAGCTTTCTTT. Amino acids: CASSLGGGWTEAFF.

The rearrangement links TRBV15 to TRBJ1-4; TRBD1 might be the D (6 bases). The ends were cut back, 0 bases at V and 7 bases at J, with 12 bases in the middle. CDR3 length: 15 amino acids. From germline, CDR1 is LNHNV and CDR2 YYDKDF (reference sequence). CDR3 loop: CATSRDRGGGEKLFF. The CDR3 bases are TGTGCCACCAGCAGAGATAGGGGGGGTGGTGAAAAACTGTTTTTT. Drawing the rest from reference TRBV15 and TRBJ1-4, the complete variable domain is DAMVIQNPRYQVTQFGKPVTLSCSQTLNHNVMYWYQQKSSQAPKLLFHYYDKDFNNEADTPDNFQSRRPNTSFCFLDIRSPGLGDTAMYLCATSRDRGGGEKLFFGSGTQLSVL.

The chain recombines TRBV6-1 with TRBJ1-1, with 9 bases fitting TRBD1. V gave up 4 bases and J gave up 8 bases; unmatched junction bases: 2. This CDR3 is built from 12 residues. CDR1 MNHNS and CDR2 SASEGT come from the germline V gene. CDR3 region: CASSGTGAEAFF. DNA of the CDR3: TGTGCCAGCAGTGGGACAGGGGCCGAAGCTTTCTTT.

The chain joins TRBV6-6 to TRBJ1-1, with D hard to call. Trimming stripped 6 bases from V and 1 base from J, with 9 bases between. The germline V gene encodes CDR1 MNHNY and CDR2 SVGAGI (reference sequence). The CDR3 totals 13 residues. CDR3 bases: TGTGCCAGCAGAATCGGGTCGAACACTGAAGCTTTCTTT. Translating it yields CASRIGSNTEAFF.

V usage is TRBV29-1 and J usage is TRBJ2-3; 10 nucleotides align to TRBD2. J gave up 5 bases and V 4 bases, and 6 bases lay outside the gene matches. Germline V gene lookup returns CDR1 SQVTM and CDR2 ANQGSEA. The CDR3 is 14 amino acids. This CDR3 reads CSVGLAGAIDTQYF. In DNA form, the CDR3 reads TGCAGCGTTGGGCTAGCGGGAGCGATAGATACGCAGTATTTT.

The rearrangement links TRBV5-1 to TRBJ2-1; TRBD1 agrees at 7 bases. The trim removed 0 bases at V and 6 bases at J, leaving 3 bases unmatched. From germline, CDR1 is SGHRS and CDR2 YFSETQ. The CDR3 sequence is 14 residues long. The CDR3 sequence is CASSLASGGNEQFF. For the CDR3, the DNA is TGCGCCAGCAGCTTGGCGTCAGGGGGCAATGAGCAGTTCTTC. Variable domain in full (rest from reference TRBV5-1 and TRBJ2-1): KAGVTQTPRYLIKTRGQQVTLSCSPISGHRSVSWYQQTPGQGLQFLFEYFSETQRNKGNFPGRFSGRQFSNSRSEMNVSTLELGDSALYLCASSLASGGNEQFFGPGTRLTVL.

The chain is built from TRBV27 and TRBJ1-5; the match to TRBD1 covers 12 bases. This CDR3 is built from 15 residues. Germline loops: CDR1 MNHEY, CDR2 SMNVEV (reference sequence). V lost 6 bases and J lost 4; bases outside the gene matches: 4. The CDR3 is CASRGQGAGNQPQHF. Here the CDR3 DNA reads TGTGCCAGCAGGGGACAGGGGGCGGGGAATCAGCCCCAGCATTTT.

The chain is built from TRBV5-1 and TRBJ2-5; 7 bases fit TRBD1. This CDR3 has 14 residues. V gave up 1 base and J gave up 5 bases; unmatched junction bases: 5. Per the germline V gene, CDR1 is SGHRS and CDR2 is YFSETQ. CDR3 residues: CASSLMDRRETQYF. The CDR3 DNA sequence: TGCGCCAGCAGCTTGATGGACAGGAGGGAGACCCAGTACTTC.

J is TRBJ2-3 and V is TRBV2; D is unresolved. Germline CDR1 reads SNHLY; CDR2 reads FYNNEI. The CDR3 extends over 14 amino acids. The V and J ends lost 4 bases and 4 bases respectively, with 12 bases between them. The CDR3 DNA is TGTGCCAGCAGTGGTTGGGCGCCCCCAGATACGCAGTATTTT. Amino acid sequence: CASSGWAPPDTQYF.

This chain joins TRBV13 and TRBJ1-5; D might be TRBD1 (6 bases). The germline V gene has CDR1 PRHDT and CDR2 FYEKMQ (reference sequence). The CDR3 length is 13 residues. V lost 3 bases to trimming and J lost 7 bases, with 10 bases between them. CDR3 nucleotide sequence: TGTGCCAGCAGCTTGGGGGCTAGGCAGCCCCAGCATTTT. Encoded protein: CASSLGARQPQHF.

This clone was recorded once. The V and J genes are TRBV19 and TRBJ2-7, with 9 bases identical to TRBD1. The trim removed 1 base at V and 4 bases at J, leaving 2 bases unmatched. Germline CDR1 is LNHDA and CDR2 is SQIVND (reference sequence). This CDR3 contains 14 residues. The CDR3, as DNA: TGTGCCAGTAGTATAGCCGGGACAGGGTACGAGCAGTACTTC. The encoded protein is CASSIAGTGYEQYF.

The chain carries TRBV27 and TRBJ1-2, with D uncertain. Germline V gives CDR1 MNHEY, CDR2 SMNVEV (reference sequence). Deletions cut 2 bases from V and 6 bases from J, with 13 bases between. The CDR3 is 14 residues long. CDR3 in DNA: TGTGCCAGCAGTTTAAGTCGGAGGACGAATGGCTACACCTTC. Translated: CASSLSRRTNGYTF.

CDR3 nucleotide sequence: TGTGCCAGCAGTTTACACGGCCGGGGAGCAGATACGCAGTATTTT. The encoded protein is CASSLHGRGADTQYF. The chain has TRBV27 and TRBJ2-3; D is possibly TRBD2 (5 bases). Germline-derived CDR1 and CDR2 are MNHEY and SMNVEV (reference sequence). The CDR3 runs 15 residues. V was clipped by 2 bases and J by 4 bases, with 13 bases between them.

The rearrangement uses TRBV9 and TRBJ2-7, with a tentative D call TRBD2 (6 bases). The CDR3 runs 16 residues. Germline V gives CDR1 SGDLS, CDR2 YYNGEE. The V gene lost 4 bases and the J gene lost 7 bases, with 24 bases spanning the gap. CDR3: CASSLGGSGTEGEQYF. In DNA, the CDR3 is TGTGCCAGCAGCCTCGGGGGAAGTGGGACTGAAGGAGAGCAGTACTTC.

The rearrangement links TRBV13 to TRBJ2-2; 8 nucleotides agree with TRBD2. V lost 5 bases to trimming and J lost 5 bases; unmatched junction nucleotides: 7. This CDR3 is 15 amino acids long. Germline V CDR1 and CDR2: PRHDT, FYEKMQ (reference sequence). CDR3 sequence reads: CASSVGGGPTGELFF. DNA for the CDR3: TGTGCCAGCAGCGTCGGGGGGGGGCCTACCGGGGAGCTGTTTTTT.

About this clone itself: This CDR3 is also generated by other DNA sequences in the sample. The rearrangement uses TRBV5-1 and TRBJ2-1, with D possibly TRBD1 on 6 matching bases. The CDR3 runs to 14 residues. V was shortened by 2 bases and J by 8 bases, with 14 bases between the two germline ends. CDR1 is SGHRS, CDR2 YFSETQ, per germline. In DNA, the CDR3 is TGCGCCAGCAGCTTTCGACAAGCAGGGGATGAGCAGTTCTTC. This encodes CASSFRQAGDEQFF.

This clone was found once. This chain uses TRBV7-3 with TRBJ2-7; 8 bases align to TRBD1. The V gene's germline CDR1 is SGHTA and CDR2 FQGTGA. V lost 4 bases and J lost 4; bases outside the gene matches: 9. The CDR3 spans 15 residues. CDR3 in amino acids: CASSSHGQGEYEQYF. The CDR3 DNA reads TGTGCCAGCAGCTCCCATGGACAGGGAGAATACGAGCAGTACTTC.

The chain uses TRBV9 and TRBJ2-3; weak D call: TRBD2 (6 bases). CDR1 SGDLS and CDR2 YYNGEE come from the germline V gene. Trimming pared 4 bases from V and 5 bases from J, leaving 20 bases between. This CDR3 has 16 residues. CDR3 sequence (DNA): TGTGCCAGCAGCACGGTGGACGTCGGGGGTGGAGATACGCAGTATTTT. Translation: CASSTVDVGGGDTQYF.